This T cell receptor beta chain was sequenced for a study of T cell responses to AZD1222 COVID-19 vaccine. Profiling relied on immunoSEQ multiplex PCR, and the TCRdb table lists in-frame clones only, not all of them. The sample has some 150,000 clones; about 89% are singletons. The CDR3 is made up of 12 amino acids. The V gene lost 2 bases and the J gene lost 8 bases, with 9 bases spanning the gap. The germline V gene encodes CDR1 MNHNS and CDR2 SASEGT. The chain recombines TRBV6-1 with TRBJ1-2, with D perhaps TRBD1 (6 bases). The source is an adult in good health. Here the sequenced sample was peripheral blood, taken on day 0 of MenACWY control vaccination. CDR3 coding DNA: TGTGCCAGCAGTGAAACAGGGCGCGGCTACACCTTC. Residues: CASSETGRGYTF.